This is a list of T cell receptor beta chains from one sample in a study of metastatic and nonmetastatic thyroid tumors. TCRdb re-clonotyped the PCR reads via MiXCR. The sample lists about 16,000 clones; about 27% were seen once. Sequenced: tumor tissue. All receptors come from a female donor with papillary thyroid cancer or a benign thyroid nodule (not recorded which). Some clones in this sample may be carry-over from other donors' samples. CDR3s include the opening cysteine and the closing phenylalanine or tryptophan. The D gene is left open where the match is weak. Size is omitted from some rows. Given values are once, few, many or a class for expanded clones.

J gene: TRBJ2-7; clone size: -; D gene: -; V gene: TRBV27; CDR3 length: 14; CDR3 protein: CASAGGTSSYEQYF; CDR3 DNA: TGTGCCAGCGCGGGCGGCACCAGCTCCTACGAGCAGTACTTC
J gene: TRBJ2-1; clone size: medium-sized; D gene: TRBD1; V gene: TRBV24-1; CDR3 length: 16; CDR3 protein: CATSANRDSLYNEQFF; CDR3 DNA: TGTGCCACCAGTGCGAACCGGGACAGCCTTTACAATGAGCAGTTCTTC
J gene: TRBJ2-2; clone size: medium-sized; D gene: -; V gene: TRBV20-1; CDR3 length: 15; CDR3 protein: CSANFGGGNTGELFF; CDR3 DNA: TGCAGTGCTAACTTCGGGGGAGGGAACACCGGGGAGCTGTTTTTT
J gene: TRBJ2-7; clone size: -; D gene: TRBD1; V gene: TRBV30; CDR3 length: 18; CDR3 protein: CAWSGQPLGTGGSYEQYF; CDR3 DNA: TGTGCCTGGAGTGGACAACCCCTGGGGACAGGGGGCTCCTACGAGCAGTACTTC
J gene: TRBJ2-5; clone size: -; D gene: -; V gene: TRBV11-2; CDR3 length: 14; CDR3 protein: CASSSEWREETQYF; CDR3 DNA: TGTGCCAGCAGCTCAGAATGGAGAGAAGAGACCCAGTACTTC
J gene: TRBJ1-1; clone size: few; D gene: -; V gene: TRBV14; CDR3 length: 13; CDR3 protein: CASSQFLQAEAFF; CDR3 DNA: TGTGCCAGCAGCCAGTTCCTGCAGGCCGAAGCTTTCTTT
J gene: TRBJ2-7; clone size: -; D gene: -; V gene: TRBV11-2; CDR3 length: 14; CDR3 protein: CASRPGTSDYEQYF; CDR3 DNA: TGTGCCAGCAGACCCGGGACTTCAGACTACGAGCAGTACTTC
J gene: TRBJ1-1; clone size: -; D gene: TRBD1; V gene: TRBV27; CDR3 length: 15; CDR3 protein: CASSRRQGTVTEAFF; CDR3 DNA: TGTGCCAGCAGTCGTCGACAGGGGACTGTCACTGAAGCTTTCTTT
J gene: TRBJ2-7; clone size: -; D gene: -; V gene: TRBV7-3; CDR3 length: 13; CDR3 protein: CAGSPEGDYEQYF; CDR3 DNA: TGTGCCGGCAGTCCCGAGGGAGACTACGAGCAGTACTTC
J gene: TRBJ2-7; clone size: many; D gene: -; V gene: TRBV27; CDR3 length: 14; CDR3 protein: CASPGGTFSYEQYF; CDR3 DNA: TGTGCCAGCCCTGGTGGCACCTTCTCCTACGAGCAGTACTTC
J gene: TRBJ2-7; clone size: -; D gene: -; V gene: TRBV24-1; CDR3 length: 12; CDR3 protein: CATGDNSYEQYF; CDR3 DNA: TGTGCCACCGGGGACAACTCCTACGAGCAGTACTTC
J gene: TRBJ1-5; clone size: few; D gene: -; V gene: TRBV19; CDR3 length: 14; CDR3 protein: CASSRGASHQPQHF; CDR3 DNA: TGTGCCAGTAGTCGTGGGGCGTCCCATCAGCCCCAGCATTTT
J gene: TRBJ2-1; clone size: many; D gene: -; V gene: TRBV5-1; CDR3 length: 16; CDR3 protein: CASSPGVGGPYNEQFF; CDR3 DNA: TGCGCCAGCAGTCCAGGAGTAGGGGGTCCCTACAATGAGCAGTTCTTC